This TCR beta chain came from a study of shared clonotypes between healthy human individuals. Findings of the study overall: Some clonotypes were shared by all four sorted-subset donors, while others were not shared. The non-shared ones had lower generation probabilities than the shared ones. Measured sharing among donors was expected to vary with sequencing depth.

The study ran the assay at deep level. The data were produced by immunoSEQ multiplex PCR, yet TCRdb's version contains in-frame clones alone and is incomplete. The profile covers more than 1 million clones, with around 78% appearing a single time and about 0.52% taken by the ten largest. Details on this clone: What it binds is not known.

A split of CD4+ cells into CD45RA+ naive and CD45RA-negative memory subsets was performed. The V end lost 1 base, the J end lost 8 bases, and 11 bases lay between the germline ends. Germline CDR1 is SEHNR and CDR2 is FQNEAQ (reference sequence). The CDR3 has 14 amino acids. J is TRBJ1-4 and V is TRBV7-9; D call uncertain. This clonotype was sampled from a man younger than 35 in good health. Some clones in this sample may be carry-over from other donors' samples. The sequenced material came from memory CD4+ T cells from PBMCs. Subset reported: CD45RA-negative fraction. The CDR3 sequence: CASSLGRVWEKLFF. CDR3 nucleotides: TGTGCCAGCAGCTTAGGAAGGGTTTGGGAAAAACTGTTTTTT.